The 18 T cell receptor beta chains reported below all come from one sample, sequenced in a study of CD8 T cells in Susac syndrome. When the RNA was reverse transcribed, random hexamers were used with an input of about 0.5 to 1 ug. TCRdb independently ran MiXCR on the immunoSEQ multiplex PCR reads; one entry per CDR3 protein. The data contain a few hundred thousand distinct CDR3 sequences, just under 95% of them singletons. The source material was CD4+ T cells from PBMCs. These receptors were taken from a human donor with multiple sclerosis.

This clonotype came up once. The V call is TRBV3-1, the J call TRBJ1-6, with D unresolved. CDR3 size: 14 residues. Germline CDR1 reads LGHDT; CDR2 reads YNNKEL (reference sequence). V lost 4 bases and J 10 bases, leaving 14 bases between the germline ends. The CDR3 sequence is CASSPVLMGSPLHF. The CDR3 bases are TGTGCCAGCAGCCCCGTCCTTATGGGGTCACCCCTCCACTTT. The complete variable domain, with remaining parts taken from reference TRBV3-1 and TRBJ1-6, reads DTAVSQTPKYLVTQMGNDKSIKCEQNLGHDTMYWYKQDSKKFLKIMFSYNNKELIINETVPNRFSPKSPDKAHLNLHINSLELGDSAVYFCASSPVLMGSPLHFGNGTRLTVT.

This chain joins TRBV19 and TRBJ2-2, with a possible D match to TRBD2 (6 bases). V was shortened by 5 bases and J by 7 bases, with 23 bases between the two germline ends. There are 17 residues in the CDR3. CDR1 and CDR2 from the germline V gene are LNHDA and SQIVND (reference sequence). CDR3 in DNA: TGTGCCAGTAGTCCACCCGGGGGAGGATTTTATGTCGGGGAGCTGTTTTTT. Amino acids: CASSPPGGGFYVGELFF.

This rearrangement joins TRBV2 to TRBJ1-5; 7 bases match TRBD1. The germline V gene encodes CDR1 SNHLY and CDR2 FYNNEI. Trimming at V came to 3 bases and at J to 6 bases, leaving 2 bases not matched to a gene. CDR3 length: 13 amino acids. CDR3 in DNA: TGTGCCAGCAGTGATTCAGGGGGTCAGCCCCAGCATTTT. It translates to CASSDSGGQPQHF.

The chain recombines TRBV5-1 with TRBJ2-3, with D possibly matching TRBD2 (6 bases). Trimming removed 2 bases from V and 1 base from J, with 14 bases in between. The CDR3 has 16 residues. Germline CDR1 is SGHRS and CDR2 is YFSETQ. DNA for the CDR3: TGCGCCAGCAGCTTCGCTCGCGGGGCCCGCACAGATACGCAGTATTTT. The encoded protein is CASSFARGARTDTQYF.

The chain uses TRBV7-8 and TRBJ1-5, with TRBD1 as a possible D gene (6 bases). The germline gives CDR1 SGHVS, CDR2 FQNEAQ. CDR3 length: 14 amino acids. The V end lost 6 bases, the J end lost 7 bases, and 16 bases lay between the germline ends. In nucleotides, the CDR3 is TGTGCCAGCAGTCCGCTGGGGGACAAACAGCCCCAGCATTTT. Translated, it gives CASSPLGDKQPQHF. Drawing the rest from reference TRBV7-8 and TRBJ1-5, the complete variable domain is GAGVSQSPRYKVAKRGQDVALRCDPISGHVSLFWYQQALGQGPEFLTYFQNEAQLDKSGLPSDRFFAERPEGSVSTLKIQRTQQEDSAVYLCASSPLGDKQPQHFGDGTRLSIL.

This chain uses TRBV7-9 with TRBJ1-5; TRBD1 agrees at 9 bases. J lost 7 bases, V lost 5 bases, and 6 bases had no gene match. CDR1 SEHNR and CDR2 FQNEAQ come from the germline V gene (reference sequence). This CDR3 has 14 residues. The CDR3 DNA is TGTGCCAGCAGCATGGGACAGGGTGGACAGCCCCAGCATTTT. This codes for CASSMGQGGQPQHF.

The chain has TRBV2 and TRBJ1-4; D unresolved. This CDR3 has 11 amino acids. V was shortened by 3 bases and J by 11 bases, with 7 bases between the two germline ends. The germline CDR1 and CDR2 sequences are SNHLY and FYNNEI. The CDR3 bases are TGTGCCAGCAGTGAGATTGATAAACTGTTTTTT. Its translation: CASSEIDKLFF. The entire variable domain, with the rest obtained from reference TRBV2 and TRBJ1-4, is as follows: EPEVTQTPSHQVTQMGQEVILRCVPISNHLYFYWYRQILGQKVEFLVSFYNNEISEKSEIFDDQFSVERPDGSNFTLKIRSTKLEDSAMYFCASSEIDKLFFGSGTQLSVL.

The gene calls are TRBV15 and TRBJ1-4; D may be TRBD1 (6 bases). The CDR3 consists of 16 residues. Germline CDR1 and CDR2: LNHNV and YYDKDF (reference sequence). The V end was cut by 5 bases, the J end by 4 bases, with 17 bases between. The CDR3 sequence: CATSDLGGAHNEKLFF. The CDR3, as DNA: TGTGCCACCAGCGACTTGGGGGGGGCCCATAATGAAAAACTGTTTTTT.

DNA for the CDR3: TGTGCCTGGAGATCCGACGGTGCCTTTGGGGAAAAACTGTTTTTT. Residues: CAWRSDGAFGEKLFF. This chain uses TRBV30 with TRBJ1-4; D uncertain. Germline CDR1 GTSNPN, CDR2 SVGIG (reference sequence). This CDR3 spans 15 amino acids. Trimming left V 3 bases short and J 8 bases short, with 19 bases between.

CDR3 in DNA: TGTGCCAGCAGTTACTACCGTCGGGCAGGGGCTCGGAATAGCAATCAGCCCCAGCATTTT. Its protein product is CASSYYRRAGARNSNQPQHF. The genes are TRBV6-5 and TRBJ1-5; weak D call: TRBD1 (6 bases). The CDR3 is 20 amino acids. Germline CDR1 and CDR2: MNHEY and SVGAGI. V was trimmed by 1 base and J by 0 bases, leaving 22 bases between them.

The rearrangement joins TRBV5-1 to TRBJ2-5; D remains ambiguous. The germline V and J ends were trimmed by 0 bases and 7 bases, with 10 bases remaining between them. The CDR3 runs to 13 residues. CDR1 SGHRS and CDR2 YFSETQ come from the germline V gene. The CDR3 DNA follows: TGCGCCAGCAGCTTGGAAGGTCGAGGGACCCAGTACTTC. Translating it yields CASSLEGRGTQYF.

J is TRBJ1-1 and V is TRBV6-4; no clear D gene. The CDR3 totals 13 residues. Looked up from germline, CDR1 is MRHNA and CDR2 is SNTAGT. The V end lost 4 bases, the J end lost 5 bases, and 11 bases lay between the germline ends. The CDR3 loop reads CASSVERGTEAFF. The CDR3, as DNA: TGTGCCAGCAGTGTCGAGCGTGGGACTGAAGCTTTCTTT.

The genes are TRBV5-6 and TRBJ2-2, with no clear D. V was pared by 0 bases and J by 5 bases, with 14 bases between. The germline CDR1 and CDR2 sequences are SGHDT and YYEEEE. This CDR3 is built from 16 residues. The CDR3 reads CASSLAYKGGTGELFF. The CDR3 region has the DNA TGTGCCAGCAGCTTGGCCTATAAGGGTGGTACCGGGGAGCTGTTTTTT.

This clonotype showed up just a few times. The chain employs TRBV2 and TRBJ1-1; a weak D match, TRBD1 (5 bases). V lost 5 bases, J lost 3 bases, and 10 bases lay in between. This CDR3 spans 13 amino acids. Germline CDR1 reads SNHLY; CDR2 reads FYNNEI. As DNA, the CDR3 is TGTGCCAGCAGTTTCGACAGAGACACTGAAGCTTTCTTT. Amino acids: CASSFDRDTEAFF. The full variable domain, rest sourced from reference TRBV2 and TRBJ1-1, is EPEVTQTPSHQVTQMGQEVILRCVPISNHLYFYWYRQILGQKVEFLVSFYNNEISEKSEIFDDQFSVERPDGSNFTLKIRSTKLEDSAMYFCASSFDRDTEAFFGQGTRLTVV.

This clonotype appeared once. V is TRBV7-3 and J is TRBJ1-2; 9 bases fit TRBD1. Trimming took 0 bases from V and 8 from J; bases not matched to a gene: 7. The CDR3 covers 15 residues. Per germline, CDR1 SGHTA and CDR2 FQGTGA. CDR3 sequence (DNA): TGTGCCAGCAGCTTAACGGCGGGACAGGGACTCGGCTACACCTTC. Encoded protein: CASSLTAGQGLGYTF.

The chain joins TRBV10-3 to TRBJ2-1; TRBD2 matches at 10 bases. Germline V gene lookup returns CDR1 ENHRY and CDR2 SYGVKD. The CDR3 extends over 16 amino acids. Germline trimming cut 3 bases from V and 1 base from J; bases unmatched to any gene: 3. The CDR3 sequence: CAISENSGGSYNEQFF. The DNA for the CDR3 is TGTGCCATCAGTGAAAATAGCGGGGGGTCCTACAATGAGCAGTTCTTC.

The DNA for the CDR3 is TGCAGCGTTGCACAGGGGGATAACTATGGCTACACCTTC. It translates to CSVAQGDNYGYTF. The chain has TRBV29-1 and TRBJ1-2, with 8 bases that match TRBD1. This CDR3 comprises 13 residues. Germline CDR1 and CDR2: SQVTM and ANQGSEA. V was clipped by 4 bases and J by 1 base; unmatched bases: 2.

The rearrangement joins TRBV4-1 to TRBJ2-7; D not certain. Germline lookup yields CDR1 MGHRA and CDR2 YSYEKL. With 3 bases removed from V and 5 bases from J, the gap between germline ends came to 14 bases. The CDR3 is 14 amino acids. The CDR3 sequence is CASSQRYRADEQYF. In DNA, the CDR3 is TGCGCCAGCAGCCAGCGGTATAGGGCCGACGAGCAGTACTTC.